A selection of T cell receptor beta chains follows, all from one sample in a study of blood T cell repertoires in COVID-19. The table came from immunoSEQ multiplex PCR; TCRdb's copy has only in-frame clones and leaves some out. The repertoire holds 140,000 or so clones, with about 81% as singletons. Sequencing was carried out using peripheral blood. All receptors derive from a woman aged 80 or older with acute or convalescent COVID-19. Each CDR3 is given with its conserved first and last residue. D genes are given only for firm matches. Size is stated for part of the rows, as once, few or many counts, or as a class when the clone is expanded.

clone size	V gene	J gene	D gene	CDR3 DNA	CDR3 protein
.	TRBV6-6	TRBJ2-3	TRBD2	TGTGCCAGCAGCTTTAGCGGGGGCACAGATACGCAGTATTTT	CASSFSGGTDTQYF
.	TRBV5-1	TRBJ1-3	.	TGCGCCAGCCTGGAGGGGCCCGGCTCTGGAAACACCATATATTTT	CASLEGPGSGNTIYF
few	TRBV20-1	TRBJ2-1	.	TGCAGTGCTAGGGGAGACAATGAGCAGTTCTTC	CSARGDNEQFF
.	TRBV20-1	TRBJ1-1	.	TGCAGTGCTTCCCTGGCCGGGGTCGCTTTCTTT	CSASLAGVAFF
.	TRBV5-4	TRBJ2-1	TRBD1	TGTGCCAGCAGCAAGGCAGGACAGGGCCCCTACAATGAGCAGTTCTTC	CASSKAGQGPYNEQFF
.	TRBV11-2	TRBJ2-4	.	TGTGCCAGCAGCCCCTCCAGGACAGTAAACATTCAGTACTTC	CASSPSRTVNIQYF
.	TRBV6-4	TRBJ2-5	TRBD2	TGTGCCAGCAGTGACTCACTAGCGGGGCGATGTCTCCAAGAGACCCAGTACTTC	CASSDSLAGRCLQETQYF
.	TRBV5-1	TRBJ2-5	TRBD2	TGCGCCAGCAGCTTGGCAGGGAGGGGGACCCAGTACTTC	CASSLAGRGTQYF
.	TRBV5-5	TRBJ1-3	.	TGTGCCAGCAGCTTGCAGGGTTCGGGAAACACCATATATTTT	CASSLQGSGNTIYF
.	TRBV18	TRBJ2-7	TRBD2	TGTGCCAGCTCACCAGGGCTAGCGGGAGGAACCTACGAGCAGTACTTC	CASSPGLAGGTYEQYF
once	TRBV30	TRBJ2-1	TRBD2	TGTGCCCCCGAGACTAGCGGGAGGGCCTGGGAGCAGTTCTTC	CAPETSGRAWEQFF
.	TRBV4-1	TRBJ1-2	TRBD1	TGCGCCAGCAGCCAGCAGACAGGGTTAACTAACTATGGCTACACCTTC	CASSQQTGLTNYGYTF
.	TRBV27	TRBJ2-3	TRBD2	TGTGCCAGCAAACCTAGCGGGAGGAGTGGAGATACGCAGTATTTT	CASKPSGRSGDTQYF
.	TRBV19	TRBJ1-4	TRBD1	TGTGCCAGTAGTATAGTTACAGGGGAAGGAAAACTGTTTTTT	CASSIVTGEGKLFF
.	TRBV18	TRBJ2-5	TRBD2	TGTGCCAGCTCACCAGCGGGAGGGCCGGAGACCCAGTACTTC	CASSPAGGPETQYF